The 19 T cell receptor beta chains in this list originate from one sample, sequenced in a study of blood T cell repertoires in COVID-19. Produced via immunoSEQ multiplex PCR; TCRdb's table is partial and in-frame only. The sample yields 180,000 or so clones, roughly 79% seen once. What was sequenced was peripheral blood. The source of these receptors is a woman aged 40 to 55 with COVID-19, enrolled during active disease.

V usage is TRBV19 and J usage is TRBJ2-2; D is perhaps TRBD2 (6 bases). Trimming took 7 bases from V and 4 from J, leaving 25 bases between them. Germline V CDR1 and CDR2: LNHDA, SQIVND (reference sequence). This CDR3 has 18 residues. CDR3 nucleotides: TGTGCCAGTACCCTCTCCGGGAGACTAAGAGGGATCACCGGGGAGCTGTTTTTT. Translating it yields CASTLSGRLRGITGELFF.

V and J are TRBV7-8 and TRBJ2-3, with a tentative D call TRBD1 (5 bases). CDR1 SGHVS and CDR2 FQNEAQ come from the germline V gene. Trimming pared 4 bases from V and 4 bases from J, leaving 12 bases between. The CDR3 is 14 amino acids. CDR3 region: CASSSVQGPDTQYF. The CDR3 bases are TGTGCCAGCAGCTCGGTCCAGGGTCCAGATACGCAGTATTTT.

The chain employs TRBV14 and TRBJ2-5; TRBD1 matches at 10 bases. The germline V gene encodes CDR1 SGHDN and CDR2 FVKESK. V shed 1 base and J 5 bases; nucleotides not matched to a gene: 7. CDR3 length: 16 amino acids. As DNA, the CDR3 is TGTGCCAGCAGCCAAGGGACAGGGGGTTTTATGGAGACCCAGTACTTC. Encoded protein: CASSQGTGGFMETQYF.

J is TRBJ2-7 and V is TRBV4-1; 8 bases are shared with TRBD2. Unmatched junction bases numbered 4, after V lost 3 bases and J lost 0 bases. This CDR3 region has 15 residues. Germline CDR1 MGHRA, CDR2 YSYEKL. The CDR3 sequence is CASSQVGTSSYEQYF. DNA for the CDR3: TGCGCCAGCAGCCAGGTGGGGACTAGCTCCTACGAGCAGTACTTC.

This rearrangement joins TRBV2 to TRBJ2-7, with D perhaps TRBD1 (6 bases). This CDR3 has 14 residues. Between the trimmed V and J ends, which lost 6 bases and 2 bases, there was a span of 14 bases. Looked up from germline, CDR1 is SNHLY and CDR2 is FYNNEI. Here the CDR3 reads CASRGTKGTYEQYF. The CDR3 coding sequence is TGTGCCAGCAGGGGGACAAAAGGCACCTACGAGCAGTACTTC.

This chain connects TRBV6-4 to TRBJ2-1; 9 nucleotides line up with TRBD2. CDR1 and CDR2 from the germline V gene are MRHNA and SNTAGT. V was clipped by 2 bases and J by 8 bases; unmatched bases: 10. The length of the CDR3 is 16 residues. CDR3 sequence: CASSDGGGGAAYEQFF. CDR3 DNA sequence: TGTGCCAGCAGTGACGGTGGCGGGGGGGCCGCGTATGAGCAGTTCTTC.

The chain has TRBV12-3 or TRBV12-4 and TRBJ1-1, with TRBD1 as a possible D gene (5 bases). This CDR3 comprises 12 residues. V was cut by 5 bases and J by 3 bases, with 7 bases left in between. The CDR3 loop is CASSRGDTEAFF. The CDR3, as DNA: TGTGCCAGCAGTCGGGGGGACACTGAAGCTTTCTTT.

The chain uses TRBV28 and TRBJ2-3; 8 bases fit TRBD2. The J segment lost 3 bases and the V segment lost 3 bases, leaving 2 bases of the junction unmatched. This CDR3 has 14 amino acids. Germline V gives CDR1 MDHEN, CDR2 SYDVKM. Here the CDR3 DNA reads TGTGCCAGCAGTTTGGCGGGAGGAACAGATACGCAGTATTTT. Translated, it gives CASSLAGGTDTQYF.

In nucleotides, the CDR3 is TGCGCCAGTATGCGGTCCTCCTACAATGAGCAGTTCTTC. Its protein is CASMRSSYNEQFF. This chain links TRBV10-2 with TRBJ2-1; D gene ambiguous. Between the trimmed V and J ends, which lost 9 bases and 0 bases, there was a span of 9 bases. This CDR3 comprises 13 residues. The germline V gene encodes CDR1 WSHSY and CDR2 SAAADI.

The chain links TRBV19 to TRBJ1-4; possible D gene TRBD1, 5 bases. CDR3 length: 16 residues. Germline values: CDR1 LNHDA, CDR2 SQIVND (reference sequence). V gave up 7 bases and J gave up 5 bases, with 20 bases separating them. The chain's CDR3 is CASKIRGGDFNEKLFF. CDR3 sequence (DNA): TGTGCCAGTAAAATTCGGGGCGGGGACTTCAATGAAAAACTGTTTTTT.

V usage is TRBV30 and J usage is TRBJ2-7; maybe TRBD1 (6 bases). CDR1 is GTSNPN, CDR2 SVGIG, per germline (reference sequence). V was cut by 5 bases and J by 2 bases, with 16 bases left in between. This CDR3 has 14 residues. The CDR3 coding sequence is TGTGCCTGGGAACGACAGGCCGGGGCCTACGAGCAGTACTTC. Protein product: CAWERQAGAYEQYF.

This sequence joins TRBV27 and TRBJ2-7, with D maybe TRBD2 (6 bases). The CDR3 length is 15 residues. The germline V gene encodes CDR1 MNHEY and CDR2 SMNVEV (reference sequence). V was pared by 1 base and J by 0 bases, with 10 bases between. CDR3 nucleotides: TGTGCCAGCAGTTTATTGCGGGATCCCTCCTACGAGCAGTACTTC. This codes for CASSLLRDPSYEQYF.

This chain connects TRBV4-1 to TRBJ1-1; D uncertain. V shed 3 bases and J shed 2 bases, with 16 bases lying between them. Germline values: CDR1 MGHRA, CDR2 YSYEKL. The CDR3 covers 16 residues. CDR3 sequence: CASSHSSRADNTEAFF. The CDR3, as DNA: TGCGCCAGCAGCCATAGCAGTCGTGCAGACAACACTGAAGCTTTCTTT.

This clone has only a few counts. The CDR3 DNA follows: TGTGCCAGCAGCGCCGGGGGACAGGGAAGAGGCGGGGAGCTGTTTTTT. Protein product: CASSAGGQGRGGELFF. The chain uses TRBV11-3 and TRBJ2-2; 9 bases match TRBD1. This CDR3 comprises 16 residues. Unmatched junction bases numbered 11, after V lost 5 bases and J lost 7 bases. CDR1 and CDR2 (germline): SGHNT, YENEEA.

The chain carries TRBV6-6 and TRBJ2-6; D possibly corresponds to TRBD2 (6 bases). V lost 5 bases, J lost 6 bases, and 11 bases lay in between. Germline lookup yields CDR1 MNHNY and CDR2 SVGAGI (reference sequence). The CDR3 runs to 14 residues. The CDR3 here is CASSGGGEANVLTF. The CDR3 region has the DNA TGTGCCAGCAGTGGCGGCGGGGAGGCCAACGTCCTGACTTTC.

This clone was counted ten times or more. The chain combines TRBV7-9 with TRBJ2-1; TRBD2 aligns across 8 bases. The V and J ends lost 5 bases and 4 bases, in that order; junction bases with no gene match: 7. Germline CDR1 and CDR2: SEHNR and FQNEAQ (reference sequence). This CDR3 has 15 residues. The CDR3 DNA sequence: TGTGCCAGCAGCCTGGCGGGAGGACCTTACAATGAGCAGTTCTTC. Encoded protein: CASSLAGGPYNEQFF.

V and J are TRBV6-1 and TRBJ2-7; D may be TRBD2 (5 bases). This CDR3 spans 13 amino acids. The V end was cut by 3 bases, the J end by 7 bases, with 13 bases between. CDR1 and CDR2 (germline): MNHNS, SASEGT. The CDR3 spells CASSDFGPGEQYV. Written as DNA, the CDR3 is TGTGCCAGCAGTGATTTCGGGCCGGGGGAGCAGTACGTC.

This chain joins TRBV7-9 and TRBJ1-5; D is unclear. V lost 4 bases, J lost 5 bases, and 15 bases lay in between. This CDR3 is built from 15 residues. Germline values: CDR1 SEHNR, CDR2 FQNEAQ (reference sequence). CDR3: CASSSGVGRDQPQHF. Written as DNA, the CDR3 is TGTGCCAGCAGCTCCGGGGTAGGGAGGGATCAGCCCCAGCATTTT.

This clone was recorded a few times. The rearrangement joins TRBV18 to TRBJ2-7, with D perhaps matching TRBD1 (5 bases). Per the germline V gene, CDR1 is KGHSH and CDR2 is LQKENI. This CDR3 has 14 amino acids. Trimming left V 2 bases short and J 3 bases short, with 11 bases between. The CDR3 region is CASSPTRDRYEQYF. The CDR3 nucleotides read TGTGCCAGCTCACCAACCAGGGATCGCTACGAGCAGTACTTC.